This T cell receptor beta chain was obtained from a study of cytomegalovirus exposure and HLA in healthy donors. Study-level findings and limits: Testing in vitro showed a few CMV-associated chains specific for CMV antigens. A later analysis linked a missense DCLRE1C variant to TCR beta V- and J-gene trimming. Highly shared variants forming one cluster were likely a sequencing artifact.

Remarks on this clone: Its antigen is as yet unknown.

Trimming removed 2 bases from V and 1 base from J, with 11 bases in between. CDR1 and CDR2 from the germline V gene are SGHTA and FQGNSA. The CDR3 loop spans 16 amino acids. It was with 60 Vbeta and 13 Jbeta primers that the PCR ran. The data were produced by immunoSEQ multiplex PCR, yet TCRdb's version contains in-frame clones alone and is incomplete. Of approximately 190,000 clones listed, about three quarters are singletons. This receptor was obtained from a woman in her twenties or thirties in good health and CMV-seropositive. The V and J genes are TRBV7-2 and TRBJ2-2; the D gene is possibly TRBD2 (5 bases). The specimen was PBMCs. In nucleotides, the CDR3 is TGTGCCAGCAGCTTATACCTCCGGGGGAACACCGGGGAGCTGTTTTTT. Its translation is CASSLYLRGNTGELFF.